This is a list of T cell receptor beta chains from one sample in a study of identical twins. TCRdb processed the 5' RACE reads anew with MiXCR; each CDR3 protein has one entry. Of about 530,000 distinct CDR3 sequences in the sample, roughly 15% were seen once. The sample also formed part of further work on yellow fever vaccine responses in identical twins.

Source material: CD4+ T cells sorted from blood. These receptors were collected from a woman younger than 35 in good health. Both conserved end residues are part of each CDR3. The order of the fields is clone size, J gene, V gene, D gene, CDR3 protein, CDR3 DNA. D genes are given only for firm matches. Clone size, where shown, is once, few, many, or a class for clones that have expanded.

size: -; J: TRBJ2-7; V: TRBV15; D: TRBD2; CDR3: CATSLTSGVSYEQYF; DNA: TGTGCCACCAGTTTGACTAGCGGCGTTTCTTACGAGCAGTACTTC
size: few; J: TRBJ1-1; V: TRBV2; D: -; CDR3: CASSVTQNTEAFF; DNA: TGTGCCAGCAGCGTAACACAGAACACTGAAGCTTTCTTT
size: few; J: TRBJ2-2; V: TRBV10-1; D: TRBD2; CDR3: CASRPGTSGTGELFF; DNA: TGCGCCAGCAGGCCCGGGACTAGCGGCACCGGGGAGCTGTTTTTT
size: -; J: TRBJ2-7; V: TRBV6-1; D: TRBD2; CDR3: CASRAGLAGSEQYF; DNA: TGTGCCAGCAGGGCCGGACTAGCGGGAAGCGAGCAGTACTTC
size: -; J: TRBJ2-1; V: TRBV10-3; D: -; CDR3: CAISVVTVGSEQFF; DNA: TGTGCCATCAGTGTCGTGACTGTCGGCAGTGAGCAGTTCTTC
size: few; J: TRBJ1-1; V: TRBV7-9; D: -; CDR3: CASSPVSGTEAFF; DNA: TGTGCCAGCAGCCCTGTGTCCGGGACTGAAGCTTTCTTT
size: -; J: TRBJ2-1; V: TRBV5-1; D: TRBD1; CDR3: CASSSVRDSYNEQFF; DNA: TGCGCCAGCAGCTCCGTCCGGGACAGCTACAATGAGCAGTTCTTC
size: -; J: TRBJ2-5; V: TRBV20-1; D: TRBD2; CDR3: CSEDASGGGETQYF; DNA: TGCAGTGAAGATGCTAGCGGGGGCGGAGAGACCCAGTACTTC
size: few; J: TRBJ2-4; V: TRBV15; D: TRBD2; CDR3: CATSRDFGGTKNIQYF; DNA: TGTGCCACCAGCAGAGATTTCGGGGGGACCAAAAACATTCAGTACTTC
size: -; J: TRBJ1-5; V: TRBV12-3/TRBV12-4; D: TRBD1; CDR3: CASSFTGGRQPQHF; DNA: TGTGCCAGCAGTTTTACAGGGGGCAGGCAGCCCCAGCATTTT
size: few; J: TRBJ1-6; V: TRBV3-1; D: -; CDR3: CASSTVGGTSYNSPLHF; DNA: TGTGCCAGCAGTACAGTAGGAGGCACCTCCTATAATTCACCCCTCCACTTT
size: -; J: TRBJ1-1; V: TRBV10-2; D: -; CDR3: CASSEYTEAFF; DNA: TGCGCCAGCAGTGAATACACTGAAGCTTTCTTT
size: -; J: TRBJ2-5; V: TRBV11-2; D: -; CDR3: CASRASEQTQYF; DNA: TGTGCCAGCAGAGCTAGCGAGCAGACCCAGTACTTC
size: many; J: TRBJ2-1; V: TRBV18; D: TRBD1; CDR3: CASSLRQGDEQFF; DNA: TGTGCCAGCTCATTACGACAGGGGGATGAGCAGTTCTTC
size: few; J: TRBJ1-1; V: TRBV12-3/TRBV12-4; D: -; CDR3: CASSFDSSVTEAFF; DNA: TGTGCCAGCAGTTTTGACAGTTCGGTAACTGAAGCTTTCTTT
size: many; J: TRBJ1-3; V: TRBV12-3/TRBV12-4; D: -; CDR3: CASSLVFSGNTIYF; DNA: TGTGCCAGCAGCCTGGTCTTCTCTGGAAACACCATATATTTT
size: few; J: TRBJ2-3; V: TRBV2; D: -; CDR3: CASSEQGSADTQYF; DNA: TGTGCCAGCAGTGAACAAGGGTCCGCAGATACGCAGTATTTT
size: -; J: TRBJ2-3; V: TRBV15; D: TRBD2; CDR3: CATSNPTSPTDTQYF; DNA: TGTGCCACCAGCAACCCGACTAGCCCCACAGATACGCAGTATTTT
size: few; J: TRBJ2-7; V: TRBV4-1; D: -; CDR3: CASSQETIRNEQYF; DNA: TGCGCCAGCAGCCAAGAGACTATTCGGAACGAGCAGTACTTC
size: -; J: TRBJ2-1; V: TRBV7-8; D: TRBD2; CDR3: CASGLIAGGFDEQFF; DNA: TGTGCCAGCGGTTTAATAGCGGGAGGTTTCGATGAGCAGTTCTTC
size: -; J: TRBJ1-1; V: TRBV20-1; D: -; CDR3: CSAGGWRNTEAFF; DNA: TGCAGTGCTGGGGGGTGGAGGAACACTGAAGCTTTCTTT
size: -; J: TRBJ1-3; V: TRBV6-1; D: TRBD1; CDR3: CASSLDRDGNTIYF; DNA: TGTGCCAGCAGCCTTGACAGGGATGGAAACACCATATATTTT
size: -; J: TRBJ1-4; V: TRBV20-1; D: -; CDR3: CSASQGRNEKLFF; DNA: TGCAGTGCTAGCCAAGGACGTAATGAAAAACTGTTTTTT
size: few; J: TRBJ2-1; V: TRBV12-3/TRBV12-4; D: TRBD2; CDR3: CASSLSGLAGTYNEQFF; DNA: TGTGCCAGCAGTTTAAGCGGACTAGCGGGGACGTACAATGAGCAGTTCTTC
size: few; J: TRBJ2-3; V: TRBV24-1; D: -; CDR3: CATRDSGYTDTQYF; DNA: TGTGCCACCCGGGACTCGGGATACACAGATACGCAGTATTTT
size: -; J: TRBJ2-1; V: TRBV27; D: -; CDR3: CASSQDYFGLSDEQFF; DNA: TGTGCCAGCAGTCAGGACTATTTTGGCTTGTCGGATGAGCAGTTCTTC
size: few; J: TRBJ2-5; V: TRBV5-1; D: -; CDR3: CASSLTNYRDAQETQYF; DNA: TGCGCCAGCAGCCTGACGAATTACCGGGACGCCCAAGAGACCCAGTACTTC
size: few; J: TRBJ2-1; V: TRBV14; D: -; CDR3: CASSQEVGSGRTYNEQFF; DNA: TGTGCCAGCAGCCAAGAGGTGGGTTCGGGCAGGACCTACAATGAGCAGTTCTTC
size: many; J: TRBJ2-1; V: TRBV12-3/TRBV12-4; D: -; CDR3: CASSPTRDEQFF; DNA: TGTGCCAGCAGTCCAACTAGAGACGAGCAGTTCTTC